These 4 T cell receptor beta chains share one sample of origin, sequenced in a study of T cell changes during pregnancy in multiple sclerosis. Sequencing used immunoSEQ multiplex PCR; TCRdb keeps in-frame clones, though not all of them. The sample records 20,000 to 25,000 clones, about 90% being singletons. The sample was CD8+ T cells from peripheral blood mononuclear cells, taken in the second trimester of pregnancy. The receptors come from a female donor in good health, enrolled as a control in a pregnancy study.

This rearrangement joins TRBV19 to TRBJ2-1, with D uncertain. V was clipped by 5 bases and J by 3 bases, with 14 bases between them. Germline V gene data show CDR1 as LNHDA and CDR2 as SQIVND (reference sequence). The CDR3 spans 15 residues. As DNA, the CDR3 is TGTGCCAGTAGTCGCTCCCTGGCGGACTACAATGAGCAGTTCTTC. This sequence encodes CASSRSLADYNEQFF.

This clone was seen once. The chain is built from TRBV10-1 and TRBJ2-3; D is unresolved. The CDR3 spans 11 residues. V lost 3 bases and J lost 6, with 4 bases in between. Germline V lookup: CDR1 WNHNN, CDR2 SYGVQD (reference sequence). The CDR3 nucleotides read TGCGCCAGCAGTGATGCGGATACGCAGTATTTT. Its translation: CASSDADTQYF.

The chain combines TRBV2 with TRBJ2-2; 8 bases fit TRBD2. The V segment lost 6 bases and the J segment 4 bases; nucleotides outside the gene matches: 16. This CDR3 spans 18 amino acids. Germline V gene data show CDR1 as SNHLY and CDR2 as FYNNEI. The CDR3 DNA sequence: TGTGCCAGCAGGGACCGCTCGGGAGCGGGAGACCGCACCGGGGAGCTGTTTTTT. Translated, it gives CASRDRSGAGDRTGELFF. Supplemented by reference TRBV2 and TRBJ2-2, the full variable domain reads EPEVTQTPSHQVTQMGQEVILRCVPISNHLYFYWYRQILGQKVEFLVSFYNNEISEKSEIFDDQFSVERPDGSNFTLKIRSTKLEDSAMYFCASRDRSGAGDRTGELFFGEGSRLTVL.

The chain combines TRBV27 with TRBJ2-7, with D possibly matching TRBD2 (5 bases). Looked up from germline, CDR1 is MNHEY and CDR2 is SMNVEV (reference sequence). V gave up 7 bases and J gave up 0 bases, with 19 bases separating them. This CDR3 has 16 amino acids. The CDR3 coding sequence is TGTGCCAGCACCCCTTCCGTTGGCGGGCTCTCCTACGAGCAGTACTTC. This gives the protein CASTPSVGGLSYEQYF.